This T cell receptor beta chain was sequenced for a study of shared clonotypes between healthy human individuals. Overall study results and limits: Shared clonotypes: about 5.3% naive CD4, roughly 3.8% naive CD8, over 2% memory CD4, approximately 0.4% memory CD8.

Recent vaccinations or acute infections were absent in the healthy HIV-negative adult donors. The V and J ends lost 5 bases and 9 bases respectively, with 8 bases between them. Germline-derived CDR1 and CDR2 are SGHVS and FNYEAQ. The CDR3 consists of 11 residues. Across several immunoSEQ plates, the genomic DNA of each subset was split evenly. Clones were read by immunoSEQ multiplex PCR, and TCRdb kept only the in-frame ones, dropping some. The data contain hundreds of thousands of clones, approximately 74% of them singletons. To note about this clone: The antigen is unknown.

The sequence was obtained from a woman aged 30 to 39 in good health. Sequenced material: memory CD4+ T cells sorted from blood. The sample's subset: CD45RA-negative fraction. The chain couples TRBV7-6 to TRBJ2-1; perhaps TRBD1 as D (6 bases). The CDR3 loop is CASSPGVEQFF. The DNA for the CDR3 is TGTGCCAGCAGCCCAGGGGTTGAGCAGTTCTTC.